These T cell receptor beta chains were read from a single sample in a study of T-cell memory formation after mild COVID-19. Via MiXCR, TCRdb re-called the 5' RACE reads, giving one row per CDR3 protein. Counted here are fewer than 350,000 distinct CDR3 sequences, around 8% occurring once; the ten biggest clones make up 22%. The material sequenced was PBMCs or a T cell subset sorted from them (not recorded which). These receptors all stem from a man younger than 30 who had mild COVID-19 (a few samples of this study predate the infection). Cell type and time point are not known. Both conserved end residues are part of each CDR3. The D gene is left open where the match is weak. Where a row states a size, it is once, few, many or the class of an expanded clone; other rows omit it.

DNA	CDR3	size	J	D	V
TGCAGTGCTAGATTGGTTTTCGGCGGGGGTTTATCCTACAATGAGCAGTTCTTC	CSARLVFGGGLSYNEQFF	.	TRBJ2-1	TRBD2	TRBV20-1
TGTGCCATCAGTGAGACCCCGCCGGGGGTTAGCTCCTACGAGCAGTACTTC	CAISETPPGVSSYEQYF	many	TRBJ2-7	.	TRBV10-3
TGTGCCAGCACCGGCCCGGGGTCTAGCACAGATACGCAGTATTTT	CASTGPGSSTDTQYF	few	TRBJ2-3	.	TRBV5-6
TGTGCCAGCAGGTCCGGGACACGGGCGTATGGCTACACCTTC	CASRSGTRAYGYTF	few	TRBJ1-2	.	TRBV6-5
TGTGCCAGCAGTTATGGGAGCGGGGACCCTGATACGCAGTATTTT	CASSYGSGDPDTQYF	.	TRBJ2-3	TRBD2	TRBV6-2/TRBV6-3
TGCAGCGCCAAGAGGAGCCCCTACGAGCAGTACTTC	CSAKRSPYEQYF	.	TRBJ2-7	.	TRBV20-1
TGCAGTGCCGCACCGGACAGGGTGATGCGAGAGACCCAGTACTTC	CSAAPDRVMRETQYF	.	TRBJ2-5	TRBD1	TRBV20-1
TGCAGCGTTGGTATGGAGCCCCAGCATTTT	CSVGMEPQHF	few	TRBJ1-5	.	TRBV29-1
TGTGCCAGCAGCTTAGATCCCGGGCGCCGAAGCTCCTACGAGCAGTACTTC	CASSLDPGRRSSYEQYF	.	TRBJ2-7	.	TRBV7-9
TGTGCCAGCAGCTTTCCAGCCAGGGGGCACCAAGAGACCCAGTACTTC	CASSFPARGHQETQYF	many	TRBJ2-5	TRBD1	TRBV7-2
TGTGCCAGCAGTCCCCGCCGGGGCACAGATACGCAGTATTTT	CASSPRRGTDTQYF	few	TRBJ2-3	.	TRBV12-3/TRBV12-4
TGTGCCAGCAGCTTATACCCTAAAACAGGGGGGACCGGGGAGCTGTTTTTT	CASSLYPKTGGTGELFF	few	TRBJ2-2	TRBD1	TRBV7-7
TGTGCCAGCAGCTATAGACTAGCGGGTACAGATACGCAGTATTTT	CASSYRLAGTDTQYF	.	TRBJ2-3	TRBD2	TRBV7-2
TGTGCCTGGAGTGACAGGGGATCCTACGAGCAGTACTTC	CAWSDRGSYEQYF	once	TRBJ2-7	TRBD1	TRBV30
TGCGCCAGCAGCTTGACAGGGACCTCTGGGGCCAACGTCCTGACTTTC	CASSLTGTSGANVLTF	.	TRBJ2-6	.	TRBV5-1